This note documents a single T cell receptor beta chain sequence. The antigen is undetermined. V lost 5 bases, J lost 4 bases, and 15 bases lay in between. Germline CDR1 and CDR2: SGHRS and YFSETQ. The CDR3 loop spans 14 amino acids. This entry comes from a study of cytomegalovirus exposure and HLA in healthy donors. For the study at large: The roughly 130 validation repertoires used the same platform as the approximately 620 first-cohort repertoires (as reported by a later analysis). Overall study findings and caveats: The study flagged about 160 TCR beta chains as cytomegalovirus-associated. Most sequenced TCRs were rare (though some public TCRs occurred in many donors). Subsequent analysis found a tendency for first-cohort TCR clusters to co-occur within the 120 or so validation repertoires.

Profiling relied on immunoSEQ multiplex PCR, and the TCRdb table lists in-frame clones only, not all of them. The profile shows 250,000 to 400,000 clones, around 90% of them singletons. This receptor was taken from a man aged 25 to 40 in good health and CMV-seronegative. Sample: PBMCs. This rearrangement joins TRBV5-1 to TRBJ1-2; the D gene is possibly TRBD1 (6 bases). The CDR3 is CASSPQGIAYGYTF. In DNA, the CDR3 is TGCGCCAGCAGTCCCCAGGGGATAGCCTATGGCTACACCTTC.